This T cell receptor beta chain was sequenced in a study of T cell changes during pregnancy in multiple sclerosis (dated by TCRdb to about 2019). Context from the whole study: The study examined how the T cell repertoire changed over the course of pregnancy in women with multiple sclerosis.

The library was prepared using the immunoSEQ multiplex PCR assay. TCRdb retrieved this table from immuneACCESS and kept in-frame rearrangements only. Not all clones are present; in checked studies, unresolved V genes account for under half, and no reason is known for the remainder. The sample table contains about 40,000 clones; only one count was recorded for 94% of them. The ten biggest clones cover 1.7% of the sample. V sheds 0 bases and J sheds 2 bases, leaving 13 bases between their ends. CDR1 and CDR2 were assigned from the germline V gene as SGHNT and YENEEA. The CDR3 measures 16 amino acids from cysteine to phenylalanine. The read is trimmed to its CDR3 DNA, 48 bases read in frame from base 1. Regarding this clone: Its antigen is currently not known. The record has no base qualities; no much larger clone is one base away.

The chain couples TRBV11-3 to TRBJ1-1, with TRBD1 perhaps the D gene, on 5 matching bases. Sequenced material: peripheral blood, taken in the third trimester of pregnancy. This receptor was taken from a female donor with multiple sclerosis, enrolled in a pregnancy study. The CDR3 protein sequence reads: CASSLEGTRGNTEAFF. The nucleotide sequence is given as TGTGCCAGCAGCTTAGAGGGAACAAGGGGCAACACTGAAGCTTTCTTT.